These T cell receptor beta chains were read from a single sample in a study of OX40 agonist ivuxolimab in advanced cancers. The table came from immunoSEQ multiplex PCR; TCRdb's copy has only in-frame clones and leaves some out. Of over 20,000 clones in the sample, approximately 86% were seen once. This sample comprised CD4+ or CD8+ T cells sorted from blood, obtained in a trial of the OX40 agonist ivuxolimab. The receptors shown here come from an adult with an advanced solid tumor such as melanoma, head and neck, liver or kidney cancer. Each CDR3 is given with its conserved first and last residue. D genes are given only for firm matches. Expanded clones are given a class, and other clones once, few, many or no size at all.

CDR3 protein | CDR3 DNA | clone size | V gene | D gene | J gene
CASSELAGHTTDTQYF | TGTGCCAGCAGTGAACTAGCGGGGCACACCACAGATACGCAGTATTTT | . | TRBV6-1 | TRBD2 | TRBJ2-3
CASSRDRNTDTQYF | TGTGCCAGCAGCAGGGACAGGAACACAGATACGCAGTATTTT | . | TRBV2 | TRBD1 | TRBJ2-3
CASSPRWSTDTQYF | TGTGCCAGTAGTCCGAGGTGGAGCACAGATACGCAGTATTTT | . | TRBV19 | . | TRBJ2-3
CASSRTGFDEQFF | TGTGCCAGCAGTCGGACAGGGTTCGATGAGCAGTTCTTC | once | TRBV6-5 | TRBD1 | TRBJ2-1
CASRPSGGEENEQFF | TGCGCCAGCAGACCTAGCGGGGGGGAAGAAAATGAGCAGTTCTTC | . | TRBV5-1 | TRBD2 | TRBJ2-1
CASSLYAGVNNEQFF | TGTGCTAGCAGCTTATACGCGGGAGTGAACAATGAGCAGTTCTTC | few | TRBV7-7 | TRBD2 | TRBJ2-1
CASSLGSQNYGYTF | TGTGCCAGCAGCTTAGGATCACAGAACTATGGCTACACCTTC | . | TRBV7-2 | . | TRBJ1-2
CASSPPGLGNQPQHF | TGTGCCAGCAGCCCTCCGGGACTTGGCAATCAGCCCCAGCATTTT | . | TRBV7-8 | . | TRBJ1-5
CASRRGTSGQSSYEQYF | TGTGCCAGCAGACGCGGGACTAGCGGCCAGAGCTCCTACGAGCAGTACTTC | . | TRBV7-9 | TRBD2 | TRBJ2-7
CASSFDGPQETQYF | TGTGCCAGCAGCTTCGACGGTCCACAAGAGACCCAGTACTTC | . | TRBV5-5 | . | TRBJ2-5
CASSATSGTSGLYEQYF | TGTGCCAGTAGTGCGACGTCCGGGACTAGCGGGCTCTACGAGCAGTACTTC | . | TRBV19 | TRBD2 | TRBJ2-7
CASSKHKVLPDTQYF | TGTGCCAGCAGTAAGCACAAGGTCCTCCCAGATACGCAGTATTTT | . | TRBV6-5 | . | TRBJ2-3
CASSLAAGDGELFF | TGCGCCAGCAGCTTGGCCGCGGGTGACGGGGAGCTGTTTTTT | once | TRBV5-1 | . | TRBJ2-2
CATSRERGQTYEQYF | TGTGCCACCAGCAGAGAACGAGGACAGACCTACGAGCAGTACTTC | . | TRBV15 | . | TRBJ2-7
CASSLDTLSSNVLTF | TGTGCCAGCAGCCTCGACACCCTATCGTCCAACGTCCTGACTTTC | once | TRBV2 | . | TRBJ2-6
CASSTNPQLAGGGTDTQYF | TGTGCCAGCTCAACGAACCCTCAACTAGCGGGAGGGGGCACAGATACGCAGTATTTT | . | TRBV18 | TRBD2 | TRBJ2-3
CASSLAPAGAYNEQFF | TGCGCCAGCAGCCTTGCTCCAGCGGGGGCCTACAATGAGCAGTTCTTC | . | TRBV5-1 | TRBD2 | TRBJ2-1
CASSLQLAGNEQFF | TGTGCCAGCAGCCTCCAACTAGCGGGTAATGAGCAGTTCTTC | . | TRBV14 | TRBD2 | TRBJ2-1
CASSLGANTEAFF | TGTGCCAGCAGCTTAGGGGCGAACACTGAAGCTTTCTTT | medium-sized | TRBV7-2 | . | TRBJ1-1
CASSPDREFEKLFF | TGTGCCAGCAGTCCGGACAGGGAGTTCGAAAAACTGTTTTTT | . | TRBV2 | TRBD1 | TRBJ1-4
CASSSRFAGGIETQYF | TGTGCCAGCAGCTCGAGGTTCGCAGGGGGCATAGAGACCCAGTACTTC | . | TRBV13 | TRBD1 | TRBJ2-5
CASSPRTEPYEQYF | TGTGCCAGCAGCCCACGGACAGAGCCCTACGAGCAGTACTTC | . | TRBV11-3 | . | TRBJ2-7
CASSLWDRGNEQFF | TGTGCCAGCAGCTTGTGGGACAGGGGGAATGAGCAGTTCTTC | . | TRBV5-4 | TRBD1 | TRBJ2-1
CASSLDPAHGEKLFF | TGTGCCAGCAGCTTAGACCCGGCGCACGGTGAAAAACTGTTTTTT | . | TRBV7-9 | . | TRBJ1-4
CASSSAAGKPTDTQYF | TGTGCCAGCAGTTCGGCCGCAGGCAAGCCTACAGATACGCAGTATTTT | . | TRBV6-6 | . | TRBJ2-3
CASSGTGGNYGYTF | TGTGCCAGCAGTGGGACAGGGGGTAACTATGGCTACACCTTC | . | TRBV25-1 | TRBD1 | TRBJ1-2
CASSSPAGPQETQYF | TGTGCCAGCAGTTCCCCAGCGGGGCCCCAAGAGACCCAGTACTTC | . | TRBV27 | TRBD2 | TRBJ2-5
CAISESTRSYTF | TGTGCCATCAGTGAGTCGACGAGGAGTTACACCTTC | few | TRBV10-3 | . | TRBJ1-2
CATSRGTPFDQPQHF | TGTGCCACCAGCAGAGGTACGCCGTTCGATCAGCCCCAGCACTTT | . | TRBV15 | . | TRBJ1-5
CASTGTREQFF | TGTGCCAGCACCGGGACTAGAGAGCAGTTCTTC | . | TRBV11-3 | TRBD2 | TRBJ2-1
CASLTSGSNEQFF | TGTGCCAGCTTGACTAGCGGGAGCAATGAGCAGTTCTTC | . | TRBV6-1 | TRBD2 | TRBJ2-1
CASSARDAGGNTEAFF | TGTGCCAGCAGTGCTCGGGACGCTGGCGGGAACACTGAAGCTTTCTTT | . | TRBV6-1 | . | TRBJ1-1
CASSPGLADNEQFF | TGTGCCAGCAGCCCGGGACTAGCGGACAATGAGCAGTTCTTC | . | TRBV9 | TRBD2 | TRBJ2-1
CASSQLGDTEAFF | TGTGCCAGCAGCCAATTGGGAGACACTGAAGCTTTCTTT | . | TRBV5-4 | . | TRBJ1-1
CASGPSDIFTGELFF | TGCGCCAGCGGACCATCGGACATTTTTACCGGGGAGCTGTTTTTT | . | TRBV5-1 | . | TRBJ2-2
CASSLNRFYEQYF | TGTGCCAGCAGTTTGAATAGGTTCTACGAGCAGTACTTC | few | TRBV7-3 | . | TRBJ2-7
CASSLLGGRTLSEQYF | TGTGCCAGCAGCCTGCTTGGAGGGAGAACTCTTTCCGAGCAGTACTTC | . | TRBV5-4 | . | TRBJ2-7
CASSVEKGGGKTPSF | TGTGCCAGCAGCGTAGAGAAAGGTGGGGGGAAAACCCCCTCGTTC | . | TRBV9 | . | TRBJ2-7
CASRRGGNQPQHF | TGTGCCAGCAGGAGGGGGGGCAATCAGCCCCAGCATTTT | few | TRBV2 | . | TRBJ1-5
CASSIGGMTEAFF | TGTGCCAGTAGTATCGGAGGGATGACTGAAGCTTTCTTT | . | TRBV19 | . | TRBJ1-1
CASSPSNSPSNYGYTF | TGTGCCAGCAGCCCCAGTAATAGCCCCAGTAACTATGGCTACACCTTC | . | TRBV5-4 | . | TRBJ1-2
CASLRTGSNQPQHF | TGTGCCAGCCTCCGGACAGGGAGCAATCAGCCCCAGCATTTT | . | TRBV6-4 | TRBD1 | TRBJ1-5
CASGDRDRGANQPQHF | TGTGCTAGTGGCGACCGGGACAGGGGGGCTAATCAGCCCCAGCATTTT | . | TRBV12-5 | TRBD1 | TRBJ1-5
CASGRGDYEQYF | TGTGCCAGTGGACGAGGGGACTACGAGCAGTACTTC | once | TRBV19 | . | TRBJ2-7
CASSPSAALDNEQFF | TGCGCCAGCAGCCCTTCCGCAGCCCTGGACAATGAGCAGTTCTTC | . | TRBV4-3 | . | TRBJ2-1
CASSYLVTGDAYEQYF | TGTGCCAGCAGTTACCTGGTTACAGGGGATGCCTACGAGCAGTACTTC | . | TRBV6-5 | TRBD1 | TRBJ2-7
CASRLQGSAEAFF | TGTGCCAGCAGATTACAGGGGTCTGCTGAAGCTTTCTTT | . | TRBV2 | TRBD1 | TRBJ1-1
CASSPWEKQGYEQYF | TGTGCCAGCAGCCCGTGGGAGAAACAGGGCTACGAGCAGTACTTC | . | TRBV7-2 | . | TRBJ2-7